The clone carrying this T cell receptor beta chain came up a few times. In the original analysis: Counts of nucleated cells, estimated from reference gene primer amplification, were obtained. Produced via immunoSEQ multiplex PCR; TCRdb's table is partial and in-frame only. The V and J calls and clone size are taken from that table; D and trimming were inferred from the DNA. This sample has just under 150,000 clones; more than 75% occur once, and the top ten carry 4.5% to 6%. The data derive from a study of blood T cell repertoires in COVID-19. As for the study in general: Researchers got acute and convalescent COVID-19 samples from the United States, Italy and Spain. T cells, B-cell-depleted T cells, or PBMCs supplied cDNA or gDNA.

Germline loops: CDR1 SQVTM, CDR2 ANQGSEA. The ends lost 2 bases at V and 1 base at J; junction bases unmatched: 4. The CDR3 has 15 residues. The specimen sequenced was peripheral blood. The genes are TRBV29-1 and TRBJ2-2; 7 nucleotides align to TRBD2. This clonotype was sampled from a human donor in a cohort sampled during active COVID-19. CDR3 loop: CSVEWLAENTGELFF. CDR3 nucleotide sequence: TGCAGCGTTGAATGGCTAGCGGAGAACACCGGGGAGCTGTTTTTT.